The 16 T cell receptor beta chains below were found in one sample sequenced in a study of CD8 T cells in Susac syndrome. Reverse transcription used roughly 0.5 to 1 ug RNA and random hexamers. Each CDR3 protein gets one entry after TCRdb re-called the immunoSEQ multiplex PCR reads with MiXCR. The sample lists approximately 100,000 distinct CDR3 sequences, roughly 95% occurring once. Source material: CD8+ T cells from PBMCs. The receptors stem from a human donor with Susac syndrome.

This chain uses TRBV20-1 with TRBJ2-3, with 10 bases that match TRBD2. The germline gives CDR1 DFQATT, CDR2 SNEGSKA (reference sequence). The CDR3 loop spans 15 amino acids. The CDR3 DNA reads as TGCAGCTACGGTCTAGCGGGGGATCACACAGATACGCAGTATTTT. Residues: CSYGLAGDHTDTQYF.

The chain links TRBV7-9 to TRBJ2-1, with 7 nucleotides matching TRBD1. Germline V gene lookup returns CDR1 SEHNR and CDR2 FQNEAQ (reference sequence). The CDR3 runs to 12 residues. With 5 bases clipped from V and 9 bases from J, the junction kept 4 bases outside the gene matches. Here the CDR3 reads CASSTDRPEQFF. Written as DNA, the CDR3 is TGTGCCAGCAGCACGGACAGGCCTGAGCAGTTCTTC.

This rearrangement joins TRBV4-1 to TRBJ2-7; either TRBD1 or TRBD2 may supply D (5 bases each). V was pared by 4 bases and J by 0 bases, with 16 bases between. Looked up from germline, CDR1 is MGHRA and CDR2 is YSYEKL. The CDR3 extends over 16 amino acids. The CDR3 DNA is TGCGCCAGCAGCCCCGTCCCTGGGGACCCCTCCTACGAGCAGTACTTC. Protein product: CASSPVPGDPSYEQYF.

This clonotype appeared once. The V and J genes are TRBV4-3 and TRBJ1-1; tentatively, D is TRBD1 (5 bases). Germline values: CDR1 LGHNA, CDR2 YSLEER. Trimming took 1 base from V and 1 from J, leaving 10 bases between them. This CDR3 spans 15 amino acids. CDR3 coding DNA: TGCGCCAGCAGCCAAGGGTCAGGGACGAACACTGAAGCTTTCTTT. This encodes CASSQGSGTNTEAFF.

This chain uses TRBV25-1 with TRBJ2-1; TRBD1 matches at 7 bases. J was trimmed by 12 bases and V by 6 bases; bases with no gene match: 2. CDR1 and CDR2 (germline): MGHDK, SYGVNS. CDR3 length equals 10 residues. The CDR3 nucleotides are TGTGCCAGCAGCCGGGACAGGCAGTTCTTC. This translates into CASSRDRQFF.

CDR3 residues: CASSLMGGTDTQYF. For the CDR3, the DNA is TGTGCCAGCAGCTTAATGGGAGGTACAGATACGCAGTATTTT. This chain uses TRBV11-2 with TRBJ2-3; TRBD2 is a possible D gene (6 bases). This CDR3 comprises 14 residues. V lost 2 bases and J 3 bases, leaving 9 bases between the germline ends. Germline CDR1 reads SGHAT; CDR2 reads FQNNGV.

This clonotype turned up a few times. The chain joins TRBV25-1 to TRBJ1-2, with D possibly being TRBD1 (5 bases). Trimming removed 8 bases from V and 3 bases from J, with 13 bases in between. This CDR3 has 13 amino acids. Germline V CDR1 and CDR2: MGHDK, SYGVNS. The CDR3 sequence: CASSPGGDYGYTF. The CDR3 DNA sequence: TGTGCCAGCTCACCGGGAGGGGACTATGGCTACACCTTC.

The rearrangement joins TRBV20-1 to TRBJ2-5; 10 bases fit TRBD1. V trimming: 4 bases; J trimming: 4 bases; junction bases outside the gene matches: 12. The CDR3 runs to 16 residues. Germline V gene lookup returns CDR1 DFQATT and CDR2 SNEGSKA (reference sequence). The CDR3 coding sequence is TGCAGTGCTACGGAGATGGACAGGGGGTTCACAGAGACCCAGTACTTC. This encodes CSATEMDRGFTETQYF.

This chain connects TRBV27 to TRBJ2-5; the match to TRBD1 covers 9 bases. CDR1 and CDR2 from the germline V gene are MNHEY and SMNVEV (reference sequence). This CDR3 contains 16 residues. V lost 2 bases to trimming and J lost 4 bases; unmatched junction nucleotides: 8. Written as DNA, the CDR3 is TGTGCCAGCAGTTTAGTGCCGGGACAGGGAGGAGAGACCCAGTACTTC. This translates into CASSLVPGQGGETQYF.

The V gene is TRBV6-2 or TRBV6-3, the J gene TRBJ1-5; no clear D. Germline V gene lookup returns CDR1 MNHEY and CDR2 SVGEGT. The V end was cut by 7 bases, the J end by 7 bases, with 5 bases between. The CDR3 is made up of 10 amino acids. Here the CDR3 reads CASNWQPQHF. The CDR3 region has the DNA TGTGCCAGCAATTGGCAGCCCCAGCATTTT.

This rearrangement joins TRBV2 to TRBJ1-1; D uncertain. Germline CDR1 SNHLY, CDR2 FYNNEI. The CDR3 has 16 residues. Trimming stripped 3 bases from V and 2 bases from J, with 16 bases between. Written as DNA, the CDR3 is TGTGCCAGCAGTGACATGGTGTCACCCTCTAACACTGAAGCTTTCTTT. It specifies CASSDMVSPSNTEAFF.

This CDR3 reads CASSDTSGGADEQFF. The CDR3 nucleotides are TGTGCCAGCAGTGATACTAGCGGGGGGGCTGATGAGCAGTTCTTC. This chain connects TRBV12-3 or TRBV12-4 to TRBJ2-1, with 13 bases that match TRBD2. CDR3 length equals 15 residues. V lost 5 bases and J lost 8; bases outside the gene matches: 6.

The chain employs TRBV9 and TRBJ2-5; D perhaps matches TRBD2 (5 bases). Germline V gene data show CDR1 as SGDLS and CDR2 as YYNGEE. The CDR3 contains 15 residues. The V end lost 3 bases, the J end lost 3 bases, and 15 bases lay between the germline ends. The CDR3 DNA reads as TGTGCCAGCAGCGACCTGCCGGGGAGAAAAGAGACCCAGTACTTC. This translates into CASSDLPGRKETQYF.

The rearrangement joins TRBV2 to TRBJ2-1; 8 positions agree with TRBD1. The V and J ends lost 4 bases and 5 bases, in that order; junction bases with no gene match: 4. Germline CDR1 reads SNHLY; CDR2 reads FYNNEI. The CDR3 consists of 14 residues. Here the CDR3 DNA reads TGTGCCAGCAGTGGGACAGGGTTAAACAATGAGCAGTTCTTC. This codes for CASSGTGLNNEQFF.

Only one count was recorded for this clonotype. The V call is TRBV5-5, the J call TRBJ2-1; 9 nucleotides match TRBD1. CDR1 is SGHKS and CDR2 is YYEKEE in the germline V gene (reference sequence). This CDR3 comprises 12 residues. J was trimmed by 9 bases and V by 4 bases; bases with no gene match: 2. For the CDR3, the DNA is TGTGCCAGCAGCAAGGACAGGGGTGAGCAGTTCTTC. Its translation is CASSKDRGEQFF.

The chain is built from TRBV19 and TRBJ1-5, with TRBD1 matching 8 bases. Germline V gene data show CDR1 as LNHDA and CDR2 as SQIVND (reference sequence). This CDR3 comprises 15 residues. V was pared by 6 bases and J by 3 bases, with 7 bases of the junction left unmatched. As DNA, the CDR3 is TGTGCCAGTAGCCCGACAGGGGCCTCCAATCAGCCCCAGCATTTT. It codes for CASSPTGASNQPQHF.